This T cell receptor (beta chain) was observed in a study of OX40 agonist ivuxolimab in advanced cancers. Overall study: Three individuals attained partial responses, comprising one hepatocellular carcinoma case and two cutaneous melanoma cases. Points from the study as a whole: Circulating CD4+ and CD8+ T cells showed clonal expansion by week 6 at 0.1 to 3.0 mg/kg. No determination was made of the antigen specificity of the expanded peripheral T cells. Average numbers of expanded clones were greater in CD8+ T cells than in CD4+.

Some clones are missing from TCRdb's copy, which holds only in-frame ones; the method was immunoSEQ multiplex PCR. Seen here are 50,000 to 75,000 clones, more than 75% observed once, and the top ten hold less than 0.4%. Looked up from germline, CDR1 is SGHTA and CDR2 is FQGNSA. V dropped 1 base and J dropped 0 bases, with 7 bases sitting between them. This CDR3 region has 15 residues. For this clone: Its target is not known.

This TCR was recovered from an adult with an advanced solid tumor such as melanoma, head and neck, liver or kidney cancer. The specimen was CD4+ or CD8+ T cells sorted from blood, collected in a trial of the OX40 agonist ivuxolimab. V and J are TRBV7-2 and TRBJ1-3; D is unclear. In DNA form, the CDR3 reads TGTGCCAGCAGCTTAGACTCAGCCTCTGGAAACACCATATATTTT. Its translation is CASSLDSASGNTIYF.